Below are 18 T cell receptor beta chains sequenced from a single sample in a study of T cell responses to AZD1222 COVID-19 vaccine. Assay: immunoSEQ multiplex PCR; the TCRdb copy retains only in-frame clones and omits some. This repertoire shows 130,000 or so clones, nearly 90% found once; its top ten account for approximately 8.8%. The source was peripheral blood, collected 28 days after the second AZD1222 dose. The receptors were sampled from an adult who received the AZD1222 COVID-19 vaccine.

The V and J genes are TRBV5-4 and TRBJ2-2; 11 nucleotides align to TRBD1. The V and J ends lost 4 bases and 5 bases, in that order; junction bases with no gene match: 4. Germline V gives CDR1 SGHNT, CDR2 YYREEE (reference sequence). This CDR3 comprises 15 residues. The CDR3 region has the DNA TGTGCCAGCAGCCTTGGGACAGGGGGTACCGGGGAGCTGTTTTTT. This codes for CASSLGTGGTGELFF. The whole variable domain, filled in from reference TRBV5-4 and TRBJ2-2, reads ETGVTQSPTHLIKTRGQQVTLRCSSQSGHNTVSWYQQALGQGPQFIFQYYREEENGRGNFPPRFSGLQFPNYSSELNVNALELDDSALYLCASSLGTGGTGELFFGEGSRLTVL.

The genes are TRBV2 and TRBJ2-7, with no clear D. The germline V gene encodes CDR1 SNHLY and CDR2 FYNNEI. Trimming shortened V by 2 bases and J by 4 bases, and 12 bases separated the two germline ends. CDR3 length equals 14 residues. The CDR3 bases are TGTGCCAGCAGTGAACTTGGCAGGTCATACGAGCAGTACTTC. Amino acids: CASSELGRSYEQYF.

The CDR3 DNA sequence: TGTGCCAGCGCCCCCGGGAGTATGTACAATGAGCAGTTCTTC. Translating it yields CASAPGSMYNEQFF. This chain uses TRBV28 with TRBJ2-1; D perhaps matches TRBD2 (6 bases). Germline CDR1 reads MDHEN; CDR2 reads SYDVKM. CDR3 size: 14 residues. V lost 8 bases to trimming and J lost 4 bases, with 15 bases between them.

The chain employs TRBV2 and TRBJ2-7; 9 bases are shared with TRBD1. V shed 6 bases, J shed 6 bases, and the junction held 6 bases outside the gene matches. The CDR3 extends over 13 amino acids. Per the germline V gene, CDR1 is SNHLY and CDR2 is FYNNEI. The CDR3 spells CASSGDRAGEQYF. CDR3 nucleotides: TGTGCCAGCAGCGGGGACAGGGCGGGCGAGCAGTACTTC.

This clone was seen a handful of times. The CDR3 protein is CASSLDPGGPTEAFF. CDR3 DNA: TGTGCCAGCAGCTTAGATCCCGGGGGACCCACTGAAGCTTTCTTT. The chain employs TRBV11-2 and TRBJ1-1; perhaps TRBD1 as D (5 bases). Trimming pared 0 bases from V and 4 bases from J, leaving 12 bases between. CDR3 length: 15 amino acids. From germline, CDR1 is SGHAT and CDR2 FQNNGV. Complete variable domain (other parts from reference TRBV11-2 and TRBJ1-1): EAGVAQSPRYKIIEKRQSVAFWCNPISGHATLYWYQQILGQGPKLLIQFQNNGVVDDSQLPKDRFSAERLKGVDSTLKIQPAKLEDSAVYLCASSLDPGGPTEAFFGQGTRLTVV.

The chain is built from TRBV29-1 and TRBJ1-5; a weak D match, TRBD1 (5 bases). The germline V and J ends were trimmed by 8 bases and 5 bases, with 16 bases remaining between them. This CDR3 has 13 residues. Germline values: CDR1 SQVTM, CDR2 ANQGSEA. DNA for the CDR3: TGCAGCTCCGCGGGAGGGGCTGATCAGCCCCAGCATTTT. It is translated as CSSAGGADQPQHF.

The V and J genes are TRBV18 and TRBJ1-1; D is uncertain. The V end lost 2 bases, the J end lost 2 bases, and 9 bases lay between the germline ends. The germline V gene encodes CDR1 KGHSH and CDR2 LQKENI. This CDR3 contains 14 residues. CDR3 sequence: CASSPGQVNTEAFF. Here the CDR3 DNA reads TGTGCCAGCTCACCAGGCCAGGTCAACACTGAAGCTTTCTTT.

The CDR3 spells CASSGAPREPNSNQPQHF. CDR3 nucleotides: TGTGCCAGCAGTGGGGCCCCCAGGGAGCCCAATAGCAATCAGCCCCAGCATTTT. The chain joins TRBV2 to TRBJ1-5; D perhaps matches TRBD1 (5 bases). The germline V gene has CDR1 SNHLY and CDR2 FYNNEI. Trimming pared 4 bases from V and 0 bases from J, leaving 19 bases between. This CDR3 contains 18 residues.

The chain couples TRBV7-3 to TRBJ2-3, with 10 positions matching TRBD2. The CDR3 totals 16 residues. The junction had 8 bases not matched to a gene; V was cut back by 3 bases and J by 5 bases. The germline CDR1 and CDR2 sequences are SGHTA and FQGTGA. In DNA form, the CDR3 reads TGTGCCAGCAGCTTCCTAGCGGGGGCAACCCGAGATACGCAGTATTTT. Its protein is CASSFLAGATRDTQYF.

A single count supports this clone. The chain has TRBV9 and TRBJ2-2; D is undetermined. Germline CDR1 reads SGDLS; CDR2 reads YYNGEE. Trimming took off 1 base at V and 7 bases at J, with 11 bases between the two ends. The CDR3 spans 14 residues. CDR3 protein: CASSVRKNDGELFF. The CDR3 DNA sequence: TGTGCCAGCAGCGTACGCAAAAATGACGGGGAGCTGTTTTTT. Full variable domain (remainder filled in from reference TRBV9 and TRBJ2-2): DSGVTQTPKHLITATGQRVTLRCSPRSGDLSVYWYQQSLDQGLQFLIQYYNGEERAKGNILERFSAQQFPDLHSELNLSSLELGDSALYFCASSVRKNDGELFFGEGSRLTVL.

This chain uses TRBV4-3 with TRBJ1-6; weak D call: TRBD1 (5 bases). CDR1 LGHNA and CDR2 YSLEER come from the germline V gene. V was clipped by 0 bases and J by 9 bases, with 9 bases between them. The CDR3 is made up of 14 amino acids. The CDR3, as DNA: TGCGCCAGCAGCCAAGAAGGGGTAAGTTCACCCCTCCACTTT. Its protein product is CASSQEGVSSPLHF.

This clone came up a few times. The V and J genes are TRBV29-1 and TRBJ2-5, with 12 bases fitting TRBD2. The CDR3 is 15 amino acids. The V segment lost 4 bases and the J segment 4 bases; nucleotides outside the gene matches: 7. Germline CDR1 SQVTM, CDR2 ANQGSEA. The CDR3 here is CSVAVTSGRSETQYF. The CDR3 DNA reads as TGCAGCGTTGCGGTTACTAGCGGGAGGTCAGAGACCCAGTACTTC.

The V call is TRBV29-1, the J call TRBJ1-1; D is possibly TRBD1 (5 bases). The V gene's germline CDR1 is SQVTM and CDR2 ANQGSEA. The CDR3 totals 14 residues. The V and J ends lost 6 bases and 0 bases respectively, with 14 bases between them. Written as DNA, the CDR3 is TGCAGCGTCAGTCCGACAGATTTGAACACTGAAGCTTTCTTT. It codes for CSVSPTDLNTEAFF.

The rearrangement joins TRBV5-1 to TRBJ2-1; either TRBD1 or TRBD2 may fit D (6 bases each). Per germline, CDR1 SGHRS and CDR2 YFSETQ. The CDR3 consists of 16 residues. V was clipped by 4 bases and J by 0 bases, with 14 bases between them. The CDR3 reads CASSGGQGTSYNEQFF. The CDR3 DNA reads TGCGCCAGCAGCGGGGGGCAGGGTACCTCCTACAATGAGCAGTTCTTC.

This clone was recorded once. The rearrangement uses TRBV6-5 and TRBJ2-2; 7 bases fit TRBD2. The V gene's germline CDR1 is MNHEY and CDR2 SVGAGI. The CDR3 runs 15 residues. Trimming removed 6 bases from V and 5 bases from J; junction bases left unmatched: 9. This CDR3 is CASRNFGGGTGELFF. CDR3 bases: TGTGCCAGCAGGAACTTCGGGGGAGGGACCGGGGAGCTGTTTTTT.

The CDR3 nucleotides read TGTGCCAGCAGCTTTACAGGGGTGGAAGGCTACACCTTC. Protein sequence: CASSFTGVEGYTF. This chain links TRBV7-2 with TRBJ1-2, with TRBD1 matching over 7 bases. This CDR3 contains 13 residues. Per the germline V gene, CDR1 is SGHTA and CDR2 is FQGNSA. The junction had 6 bases not matched to a gene; V was cut back by 3 bases and J by 8 bases.

As concerns this clone: One end of the junction is discordant with germline, which a read error may explain. The rearrangement uses TRBV3-1 (or the pseudogene TRBV3-2) and TRBJ2-2; possible D gene TRBD2, 6 bases. CDR1 is LGHDT and CDR2 is YNNKEL in the germline V gene (reference sequence). The CDR3 extends over 17 amino acids. As DNA, the CDR3 is TGTGCCAGCAACCAAGGCCCCAGGGACTTTAACACCGGGGAGCTGTTTTTT. Translating it yields CASNQGPRDFNTGELFF.

The V gene is TRBV6-6, the J gene TRBJ2-5; D gene uncertain. This CDR3 is built from 12 residues. CDR1 is MNHNY and CDR2 is SVGAGI in the germline V gene (reference sequence). Trimming took off 0 bases at V and 10 bases at J, with 9 bases between the two ends. The CDR3 is CASSYSSSGQYF. The CDR3 nucleotides are TGTGCCAGCAGTTACTCGAGTTCAGGCCAGTACTTC.